Listed below are T cell receptor beta chains from one sample, sequenced in a study of post-analysis software for immune sequencing data. TCRdb called the PCR reads again in MiXCR, with one record for every CDR3 protein. Of hundreds of thousands of distinct CDR3 sequences in the sample, 25% to 30% were seen once. Specimen: blood. These receptors came from a girl aged 5 to 17 with multiple sclerosis. Both conserved end residues are part of each CDR3. A D gene is named only where the DNA matches it firmly. Expanded clones are given a class, and other clones once, few, many or no size at all.

TRBJ1-6	few	NA	TRBV3-1	16	CASSQQGSSYNSPLHF	TGTGCCAGCAGCCAGCAGGGGAGCTCCTATAATTCACCCCTCCACTTT
TRBJ1-2	few	NA	TRBV29-1	13	CSVDWQAPYGYTF	TGCAGCGTTGACTGGCAGGCACCCTATGGCTACACCTTC
TRBJ1-2	NA	NA	TRBV5-1	14	CASSTSAPNYGYTF	TGCGCCAGCAGCACGAGTGCCCCTAACTATGGCTACACCTTC
TRBJ2-1	NA	TRBD2	TRBV6-1	15	CASGYGTSVGNEQFF	TGTGCCAGCGGCTACGGGACTAGCGTAGGCAATGAGCAGTTCTTC
TRBJ2-1	NA	NA	TRBV3-1	12	CASSPRAYEQFF	TGTGCCAGCAGCCCTAGAGCGTATGAGCAGTTCTTC
TRBJ2-7	few	NA	TRBV29-1	13	CSGSGGPPYEQYF	TGCAGCGGGTCTGGGGGGCCCCCTTACGAGCAGTACTTC
TRBJ1-5	NA	NA	TRBV20-1	13	CSASGREDQPQHF	TGCAGTGCTAGCGGCAGGGAGGATCAGCCCCAGCATTTT
TRBJ2-7	NA	TRBD2	TRBV10-3	19	CAISESVKLAGPPHYEQYF	TGTGCCATCAGTGAGTCGGTCAAACTAGCGGGTCCCCCCCATTACGAGCAGTACTTC
TRBJ2-1	NA	TRBD2	TRBV7-9	15	CASTYREDETNEQFF	TGTGCCAGCACTTACCGGGAGGACGAGACTAATGAGCAGTTCTTC
TRBJ1-2	few	NA	TRBV27	16	CASSLVRLRGPYGYTF	TGTGCCAGCAGTTTAGTCCGCCTGCGCGGACCCTATGGCTACACCTTC
TRBJ2-1	few	NA	TRBV7-9	15	CASSRWGDPTDEQFF	TGTGCCAGCAGCCGTTGGGGAGACCCAACGGATGAGCAGTTCTTC
TRBJ2-3	NA	TRBD2	TRBV7-2	17	CASSLAGPAGGTDTQYF	TGTGCCAGCAGCTTAGCTGGGCCAGCGGGGGGCACAGATACGCAGTATTTT
TRBJ2-3	NA	NA	TRBV20-1	15	CSAHPGFSSTDTQYF	TGCAGTGCCCACCCGGGGTTCTCTAGCACAGATACGCAGTATTTT
TRBJ2-5	NA	NA	TRBV6-6	14	CASSSGPGEETQYF	TGTGCCAGCAGTTCGGGTCCCGGCGAAGAGACCCAGTACTTC
TRBJ2-1	few	NA	TRBV20-1	16	CSARDYRGSSYNEQFF	TGCAGTGCTAGAGATTACCGGGGTAGCTCCTACAATGAGCAGTTCTTC
TRBJ2-1	NA	NA	TRBV27	16	CASSLLNRGGYNEQFF	TGTGCCAGCAGTTTGCTCAACAGGGGAGGCTACAATGAGCAGTTCTTC
TRBJ2-7	many	NA	TRBV7-2	15	CASSRSAGSSYEQYF	TGTGCCAGCAGCCGCTCCGCCGGGAGCTCCTACGAGCAGTACTTC